This TCR beta chain appears in the sequencing data of a study of blood T cell repertoires in COVID-19. Study summary: Samples of COVID-19 (acute and convalescent) were obtained from the United States, Italy and Spain.

In its sample, this clone was seen a few times. Patients from Seattle were sampled longitudinally, starting during active infection. Clones were sequenced by immunoSEQ multiplex PCR, and TCRdb holds only the in-frame ones, with some missing. In the table there are some 160,000 clones, just under 90% of which are singletons. The CDR3 is made up of 16 amino acids. CDR1 is SGHNT, CDR2 YENEEA, per germline. Between the trimmed V and J ends, which lost 2 bases and 3 bases, there was a span of 15 bases. This receptor was obtained from a woman in her seventies with COVID-19, enrolled during active disease. J is TRBJ2-3 and V is TRBV11-3, with a tentative D call TRBD1 (6 bases). Sequencing was performed on peripheral blood. The CDR3 nucleotides read TGTGCCAGCAGCTTATTTCAGGGGTATCAGACAGATACGCAGTATTTT. Encoded protein: CASSLFQGYQTDTQYF.